This section outlines one T cell receptor beta chain sequence together with its context. At one end, the junction sequence differs from germline, possibly due to a read error. These data belong to a study of cytomegalovirus exposure and HLA in healthy donors. PCR involved 60 Vbeta and 13 Jbeta primers. The assay was immunoSEQ multiplex PCR, and TCRdb's table has in-frame clones only and misses some. Counted here are over 150,000 clones, 74% occurring once; the ten biggest clones make up under 2.5%. This TCR came from a man aged 30 to 45 in good health and CMV-seronegative. The sequencing sample was made of PBMCs.

The CDR3 sequence is CATSRFDRDNYGYPF. The CDR3 nucleotides read TGTGCCACCAGCAGGTTCGACAGGGACAACTATGGCTACCCCTTC. The chain employs TRBV15 and TRBJ1-2; 7 bases fit TRBD1. The V gene's germline CDR1 is LNHNV and CDR2 YYDKDF (reference sequence). The CDR3 length is 15 residues.